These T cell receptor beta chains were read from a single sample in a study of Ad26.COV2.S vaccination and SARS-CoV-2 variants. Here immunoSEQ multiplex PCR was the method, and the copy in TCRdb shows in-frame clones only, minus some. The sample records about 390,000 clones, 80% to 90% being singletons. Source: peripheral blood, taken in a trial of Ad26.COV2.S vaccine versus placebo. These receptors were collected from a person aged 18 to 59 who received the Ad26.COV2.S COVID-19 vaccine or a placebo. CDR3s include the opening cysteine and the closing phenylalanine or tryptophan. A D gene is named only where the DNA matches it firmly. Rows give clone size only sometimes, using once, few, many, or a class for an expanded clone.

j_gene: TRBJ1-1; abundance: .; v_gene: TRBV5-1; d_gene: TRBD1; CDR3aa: CASSLKGAVTEAFF; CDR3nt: TGCGCCAGCAGCTTAAAGGGGGCGGTCACTGAAGCTTTCTTT
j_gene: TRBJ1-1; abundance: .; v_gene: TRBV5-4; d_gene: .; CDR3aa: CASSLDVGSNTEAFF; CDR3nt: TGTGCCAGCAGCTTGGACGTCGGATCGAACACTGAAGCTTTCTTT
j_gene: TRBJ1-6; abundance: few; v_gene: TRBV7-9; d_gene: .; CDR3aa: CASSLGRDNSPLHF; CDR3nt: TGTGCCAGCAGCTTAGGCAGGGATAATTCACCCCTCCACTTT
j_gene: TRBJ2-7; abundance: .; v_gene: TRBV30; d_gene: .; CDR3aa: CACLADLASYEQYF; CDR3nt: TGTGCCTGCCTTGCGGACCTGGCCTCCTACGAGCAGTACTTC
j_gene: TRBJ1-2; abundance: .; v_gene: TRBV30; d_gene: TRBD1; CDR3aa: CAWTRQGGGYTF; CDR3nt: TGTGCCTGGACCAGACAGGGTGGCGGCTACACCTTC
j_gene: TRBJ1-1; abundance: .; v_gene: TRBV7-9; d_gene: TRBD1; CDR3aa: CASTFRGDRSEAFF; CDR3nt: TGTGCCAGCACCTTCCGGGGGGACAGATCTGAAGCTTTCTTT
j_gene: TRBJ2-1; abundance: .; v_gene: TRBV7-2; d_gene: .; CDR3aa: CASSFQGDNEQFF; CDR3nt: TGTGCCAGCAGCTTTCAGGGAGACAATGAGCAGTTCTTC
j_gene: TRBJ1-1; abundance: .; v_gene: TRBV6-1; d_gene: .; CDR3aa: CASSEHRDTEAFF; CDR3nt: TGTGCCAGCAGTGAACATCGGGACACTGAAGCTTTCTTT
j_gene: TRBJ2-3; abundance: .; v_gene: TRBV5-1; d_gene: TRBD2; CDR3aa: CASSLLAGGSDTQYF; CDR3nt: TGCGCCAGCAGCTTGCTAGCGGGGGGATCAGATACGCAGTATTTT
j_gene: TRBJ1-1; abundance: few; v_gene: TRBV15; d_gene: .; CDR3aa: CATSSSPQTAGSAFF; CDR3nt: TGTGCCACCAGCAGTTCCCCCCAGACAGCCGGGTCTGCTTTCTTT
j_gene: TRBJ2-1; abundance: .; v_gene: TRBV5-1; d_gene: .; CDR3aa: CASSLGPRAYNEQFF; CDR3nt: TGCGCCAGCAGCTTGGGGCCCAGAGCTTACAATGAGCAGTTCTTC
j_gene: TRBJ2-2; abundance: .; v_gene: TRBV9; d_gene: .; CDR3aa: CASSVSQHTGELFF; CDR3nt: TGTGCCAGCAGCGTAAGCCAACACACCGGGGAGCTGTTTTTT
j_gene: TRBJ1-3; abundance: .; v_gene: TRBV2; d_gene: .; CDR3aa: CASKGSGNTIYF; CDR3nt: TGTGCCAGCAAGGGTAGCGGCAACACCATATATTTT
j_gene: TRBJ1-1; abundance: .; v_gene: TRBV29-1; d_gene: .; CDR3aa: CSVKRDMSDTEAFF; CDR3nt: TGCAGCGTGAAGCGGGACATGAGTGACACTGAAGCTTTCTTT
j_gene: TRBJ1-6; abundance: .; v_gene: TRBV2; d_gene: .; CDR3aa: CASKVGDKRNSPLHF; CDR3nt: TGTGCCAGCAAGGTGGGAGATAAGAGGAATTCACCCCTCCACTTT
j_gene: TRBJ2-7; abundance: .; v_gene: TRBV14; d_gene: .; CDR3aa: CASSLDPYEQYF; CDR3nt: TGTGCCAGCAGCCTGGACCCTTACGAGCAGTACTTC
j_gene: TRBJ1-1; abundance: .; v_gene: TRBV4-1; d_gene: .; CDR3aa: CASSQEGGGEAFF; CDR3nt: TGCGCCAGCAGCCAGGAAGGTGGAGGAGAAGCTTTCTTT
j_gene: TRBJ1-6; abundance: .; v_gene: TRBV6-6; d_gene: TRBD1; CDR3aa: CASRLTGDSPLHF; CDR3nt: TGTGCCAGCAGACTAACAGGGGACTCACCCCTCCACTTT
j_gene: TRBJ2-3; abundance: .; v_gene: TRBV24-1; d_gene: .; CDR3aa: CATSRGGADTQYF; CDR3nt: TGTGCCACCAGCAGGGGTGGGGCAGATACGCAGTATTTT
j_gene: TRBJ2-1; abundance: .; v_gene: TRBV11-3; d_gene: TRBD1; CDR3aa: CASSLGTGARSVNEQFF; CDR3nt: TGTGCCAGCAGCCTCGGGACAGGGGCGAGGTCGGTCAATGAGCAGTTCTTC
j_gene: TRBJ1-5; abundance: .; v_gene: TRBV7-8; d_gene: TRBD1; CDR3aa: CASSPQGQFNQPQHF; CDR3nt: TGTGCCAGCAGCCCCCAGGGACAGTTCAATCAGCCCCAGCATTTT
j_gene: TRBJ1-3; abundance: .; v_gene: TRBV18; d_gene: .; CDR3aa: CASSPQESGNTIYF; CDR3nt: TGTGCCAGCTCACCCCAGGAGAGTGGAAACACCATATATTTT
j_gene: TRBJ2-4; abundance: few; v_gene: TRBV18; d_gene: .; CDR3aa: CASSPTGGEENIQYF; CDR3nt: TGTGCCAGCTCACCTACCGGGGGAGAGGAAAACATTCAGTACTTC
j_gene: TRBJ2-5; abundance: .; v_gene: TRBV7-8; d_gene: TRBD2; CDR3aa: CASSLDPSGVEVGETQYF; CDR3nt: TGTGCCAGCAGCTTAGATCCTAGCGGGGTTGAGGTTGGAGAGACCCAGTACTTC
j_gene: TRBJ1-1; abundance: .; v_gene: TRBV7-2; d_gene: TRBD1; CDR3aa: CASSSRDSGLNTEAFF; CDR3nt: TGTGCCAGCAGCTCGAGGGACAGTGGTTTGAACACTGAAGCTTTCTTT
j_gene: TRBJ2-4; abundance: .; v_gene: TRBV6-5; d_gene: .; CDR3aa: CASSPSGVAKNIQYF; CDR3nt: TGTGCCAGCAGTCCTTCTGGAGTAGCCAAAAACATTCAGTACTTC
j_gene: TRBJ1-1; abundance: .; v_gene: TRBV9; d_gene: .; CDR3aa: CASSLSGHKNTEAFF; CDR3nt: TGTGCCAGCAGCCTCAGTGGACATAAGAACACTGAAGCTTTCTTT
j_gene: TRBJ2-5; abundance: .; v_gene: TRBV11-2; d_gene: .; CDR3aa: CASSPWDGQETQYF; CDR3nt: TGTGCCAGCAGCCCGTGGGACGGACAAGAGACCCAGTACTTC
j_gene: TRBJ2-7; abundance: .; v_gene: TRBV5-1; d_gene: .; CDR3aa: CASSTTQGYEQYF; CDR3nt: TGCGCCAGCAGCACCACACAGGGCTACGAGCAGTACTTC
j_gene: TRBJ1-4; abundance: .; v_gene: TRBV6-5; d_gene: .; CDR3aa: CASSQHLEKLFF; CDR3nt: TGTGCCAGCAGTCAACACCTCGAAAAACTGTTTTTT
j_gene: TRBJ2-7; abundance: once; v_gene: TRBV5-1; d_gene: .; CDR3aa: CASSLGPGKYEQYF; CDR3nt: TGCGCCAGCAGCTTGGGGCCAGGGAAATACGAGCAGTACTTC
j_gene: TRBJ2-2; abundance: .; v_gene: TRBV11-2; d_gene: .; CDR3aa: CASRNSGGPGELFF; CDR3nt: TGTGCCAGCAGGAACTCGGGGGGCCCCGGGGAGCTGTTTTTT
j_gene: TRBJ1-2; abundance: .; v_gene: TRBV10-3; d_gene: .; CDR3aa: CAISESFSGYGYTF; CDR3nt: TGTGCCATCAGTGAGTCCTTCTCAGGTTATGGCTACACCTTC
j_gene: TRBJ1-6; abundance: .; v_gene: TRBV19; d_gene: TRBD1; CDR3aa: CASKRDRADNSPLHF; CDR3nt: TGTGCCAGTAAAAGAGACAGGGCGGATAATTCACCCCTCCACTTT
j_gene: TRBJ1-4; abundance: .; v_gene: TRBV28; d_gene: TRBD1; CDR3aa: CASRAQGVGEKLFF; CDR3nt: TGTGCCAGCAGGGCACAGGGGGTCGGAGAAAAACTGTTTTTT
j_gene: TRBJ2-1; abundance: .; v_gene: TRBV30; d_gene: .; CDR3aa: CAWSRGGTTEQFF; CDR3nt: TGTGCCTGGAGTAGAGGGGGGACCACTGAGCAGTTCTTC
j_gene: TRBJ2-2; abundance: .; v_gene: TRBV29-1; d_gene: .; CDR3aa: CSVEVYRRNTGELFF; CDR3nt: TGCAGCGTTGAAGTCTACAGACGCAACACCGGGGAGCTGTTTTTT
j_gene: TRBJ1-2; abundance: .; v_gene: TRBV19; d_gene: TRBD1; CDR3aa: CASSRTLQGARGYTF; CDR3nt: TGTGCCAGTAGCCGGACGTTACAGGGGGCGAGAGGCTACACCTTC
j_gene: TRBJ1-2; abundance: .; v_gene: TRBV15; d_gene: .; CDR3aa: CATSVQANYGYTF; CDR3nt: TGTGCCACCAGCGTGCAAGCTAACTATGGCTACACCTTC
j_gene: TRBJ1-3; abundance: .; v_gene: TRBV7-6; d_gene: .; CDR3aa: CASSFGGQGFSGNTIYF; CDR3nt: TGTGCCAGCAGCTTTGGGGGTCAGGGATTCTCTGGAAACACCATATATTTT
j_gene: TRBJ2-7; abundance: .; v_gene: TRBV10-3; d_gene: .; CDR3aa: CAISESMGQDYEQYF; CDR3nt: TGTGCCATCAGTGAGTCGATGGGACAAGACTACGAGCAGTACTTC
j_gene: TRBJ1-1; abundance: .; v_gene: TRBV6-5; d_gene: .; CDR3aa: CASRKYEENTEAFF; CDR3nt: TGTGCCAGCAGGAAGTATGAAGAGAACACTGAAGCTTTCTTT
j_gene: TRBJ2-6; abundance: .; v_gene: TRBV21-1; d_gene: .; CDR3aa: CASSPQELAGVSGANVLTF; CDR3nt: TGTGCCAGCAGCCCACAAGAACTAGCGGGGGTCTCTGGGGCCAACGTCCTGACTTTC
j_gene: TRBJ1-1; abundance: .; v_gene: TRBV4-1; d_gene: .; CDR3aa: CASSQDPGDLTEAFF; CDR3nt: TGCGCCAGCAGCCAAGATCCAGGGGATCTCACTGAAGCTTTCTTT
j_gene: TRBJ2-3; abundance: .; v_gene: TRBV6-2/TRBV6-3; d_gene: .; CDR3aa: CASSRGQTNTDTQYF; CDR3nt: TGTGCCAGCAGTCGAGGACAGACAAACACAGATACGCAGTATTTT
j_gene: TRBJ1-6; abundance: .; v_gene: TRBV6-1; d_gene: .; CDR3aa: CASSDIESSYNSPLHF; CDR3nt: TGTGCCAGCAGTGACATCGAAAGCTCCTATAATTCACCCCTCCACTTT
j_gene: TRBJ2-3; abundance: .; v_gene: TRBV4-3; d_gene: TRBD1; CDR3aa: CASSWDRATDTQYF; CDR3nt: TGCGCCAGCAGCTGGGACAGGGCAACAGATACGCAGTATTTT
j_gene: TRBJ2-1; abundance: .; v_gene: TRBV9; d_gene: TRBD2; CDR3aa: CASSVAGTTSTTSYNEQFF; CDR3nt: TGTGCCAGCAGCGTAGCTGGGACTACGAGTACGACCTCCTACAATGAGCAGTTCTTC
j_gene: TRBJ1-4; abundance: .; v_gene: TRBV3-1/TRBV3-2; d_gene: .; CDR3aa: CASSPNFGQIGEKLFF; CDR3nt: TGTGCCAGCAGCCCCAACTTTGGCCAGATTGGTGAAAAACTGTTTTTT
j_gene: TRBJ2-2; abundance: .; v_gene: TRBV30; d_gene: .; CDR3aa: CAGSPGVTGELFF; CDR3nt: TGTGCCGGATCACCGGGAGTGACCGGGGAGCTGTTTTTT